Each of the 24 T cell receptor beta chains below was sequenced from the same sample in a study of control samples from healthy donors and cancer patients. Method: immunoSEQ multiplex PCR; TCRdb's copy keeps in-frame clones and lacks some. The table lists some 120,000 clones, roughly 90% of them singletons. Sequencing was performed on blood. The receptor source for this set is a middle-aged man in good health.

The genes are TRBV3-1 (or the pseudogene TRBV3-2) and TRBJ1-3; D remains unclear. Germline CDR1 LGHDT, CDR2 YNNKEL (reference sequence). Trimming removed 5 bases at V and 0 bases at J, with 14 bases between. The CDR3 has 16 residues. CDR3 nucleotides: TGTGCCAGCAGCTCCGGAGACGTCTACTCTGGAAACACCATATATTTT. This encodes CASSSGDVYSGNTIYF.

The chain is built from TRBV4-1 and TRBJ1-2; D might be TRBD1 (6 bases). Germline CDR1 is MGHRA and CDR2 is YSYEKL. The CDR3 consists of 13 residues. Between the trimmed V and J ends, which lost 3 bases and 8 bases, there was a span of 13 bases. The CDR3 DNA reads TGCGCCAGCAGCCACCGGAAGGGGGACGGCTACACCTTC. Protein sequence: CASSHRKGDGYTF.

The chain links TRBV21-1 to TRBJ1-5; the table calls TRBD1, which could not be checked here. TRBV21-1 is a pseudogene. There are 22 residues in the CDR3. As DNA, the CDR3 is TGTGCCAGCAGCACCCGACACCAGACGGGACAGGGCCCACTGTGTAGCAATCAGCCCCAGCATTTT. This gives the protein CASSTRHQTGQGPLCSNQPQHF.

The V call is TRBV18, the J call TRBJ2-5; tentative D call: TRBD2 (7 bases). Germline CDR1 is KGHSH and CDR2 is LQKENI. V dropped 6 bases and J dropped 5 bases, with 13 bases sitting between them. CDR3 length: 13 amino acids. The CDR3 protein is CASSARGGETQYF. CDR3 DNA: TGTGCCAGCTCGGCCAGGGGAGGGGAGACCCAGTACTTC.

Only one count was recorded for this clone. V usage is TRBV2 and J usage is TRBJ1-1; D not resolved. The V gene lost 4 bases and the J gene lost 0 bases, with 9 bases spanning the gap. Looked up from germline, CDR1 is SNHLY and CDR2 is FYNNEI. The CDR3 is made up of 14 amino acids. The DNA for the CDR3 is TGTGCCAGCAGTGTCGCAGTCATGAACACTGAAGCTTTCTTT. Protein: CASSVAVMNTEAFF.

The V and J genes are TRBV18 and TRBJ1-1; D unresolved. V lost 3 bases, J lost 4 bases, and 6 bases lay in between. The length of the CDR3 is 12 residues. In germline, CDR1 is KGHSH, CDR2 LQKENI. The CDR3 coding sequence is TGTGCCAGCTCACCCACAGCCACTGAAGCTTTCTTT. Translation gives CASSPTATEAFF.

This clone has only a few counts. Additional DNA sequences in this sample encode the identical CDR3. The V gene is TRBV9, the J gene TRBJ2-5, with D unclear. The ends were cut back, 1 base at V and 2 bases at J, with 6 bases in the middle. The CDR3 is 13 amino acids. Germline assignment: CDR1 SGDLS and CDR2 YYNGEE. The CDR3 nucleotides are TGTGCCAGCAGCGTACACAGACAAGAGACCCAGTACTTC. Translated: CASSVHRQETQYF.

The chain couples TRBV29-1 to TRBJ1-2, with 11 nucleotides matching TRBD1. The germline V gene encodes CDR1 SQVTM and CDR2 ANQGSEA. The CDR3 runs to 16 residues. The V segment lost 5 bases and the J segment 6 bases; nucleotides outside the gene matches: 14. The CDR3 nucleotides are TGCAGCGTTCTGACCACGGCTGGGACAGGGGGTCATGGCTACACCTTC. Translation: CSVLTTAGTGGHGYTF.

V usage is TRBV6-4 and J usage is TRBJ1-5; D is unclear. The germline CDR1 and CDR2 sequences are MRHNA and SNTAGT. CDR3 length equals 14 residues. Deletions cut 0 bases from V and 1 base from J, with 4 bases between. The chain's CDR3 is CASSDSHSNQPQHF. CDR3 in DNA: TGTGCCAGCAGTGACTCTCACAGCAATCAGCCCCAGCATTTT.

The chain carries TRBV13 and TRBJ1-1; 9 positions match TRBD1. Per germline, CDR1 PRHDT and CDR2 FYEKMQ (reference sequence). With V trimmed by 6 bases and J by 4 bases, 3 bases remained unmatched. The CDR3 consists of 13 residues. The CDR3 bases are TGTGCCAGCAGTTTGACAGGGGGCACTGAAGCTTTCTTT. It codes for CASSLTGGTEAFF.

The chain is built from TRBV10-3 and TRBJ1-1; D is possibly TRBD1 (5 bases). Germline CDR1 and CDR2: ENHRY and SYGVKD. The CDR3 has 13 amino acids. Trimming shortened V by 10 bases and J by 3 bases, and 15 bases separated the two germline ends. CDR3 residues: CATRVTADTEAFF. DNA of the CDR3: TGTGCCACCAGGGTAACAGCGGACACTGAAGCTTTCTTT.

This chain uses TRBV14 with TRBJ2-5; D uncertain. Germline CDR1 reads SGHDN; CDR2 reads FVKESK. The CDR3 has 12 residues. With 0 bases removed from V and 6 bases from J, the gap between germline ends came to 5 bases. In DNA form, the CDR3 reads TGTGCCAGCAGCCAAGAACGACAGACCCAGTACTTC. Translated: CASSQERQTQYF.

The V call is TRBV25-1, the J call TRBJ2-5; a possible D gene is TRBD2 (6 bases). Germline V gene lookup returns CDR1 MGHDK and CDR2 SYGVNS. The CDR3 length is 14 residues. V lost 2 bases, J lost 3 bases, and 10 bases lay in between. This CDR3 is CASSEAGLKETQYF. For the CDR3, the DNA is TGTGCCAGCAGTGAAGCGGGGTTGAAAGAGACCCAGTACTTC.

The CDR3 sequence is CASSLRAGGTEAFF. CDR3 sequence (DNA): TGTGCCAGCAGCTTAAGGGCCGGGGGCACTGAAGCTTTCTTT. V gene TRBV7-2 combines with J gene TRBJ1-1, with D perhaps matching TRBD1 (5 bases). This CDR3 region has 14 residues. CDR1 and CDR2 (germline): SGHTA, FQGNSA. Trimming pared 2 bases from V and 4 bases from J, leaving 11 bases between.

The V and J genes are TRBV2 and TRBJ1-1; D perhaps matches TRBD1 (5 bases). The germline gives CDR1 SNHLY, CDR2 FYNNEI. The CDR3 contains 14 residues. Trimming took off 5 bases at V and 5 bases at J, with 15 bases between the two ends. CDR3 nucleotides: TGTGCCAGCAGTAGGGACGTTAGGTGGACTGAAGCTTTCTTT. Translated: CASSRDVRWTEAFF.

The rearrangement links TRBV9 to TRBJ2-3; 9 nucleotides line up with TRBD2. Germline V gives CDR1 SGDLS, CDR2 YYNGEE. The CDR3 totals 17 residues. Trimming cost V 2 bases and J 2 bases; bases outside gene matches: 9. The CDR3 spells CASSVASSSGVTDTQYF. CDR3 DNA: TGTGCCAGCAGCGTTGCCTCATCTAGCGGGGTCACAGATACGCAGTATTTT.

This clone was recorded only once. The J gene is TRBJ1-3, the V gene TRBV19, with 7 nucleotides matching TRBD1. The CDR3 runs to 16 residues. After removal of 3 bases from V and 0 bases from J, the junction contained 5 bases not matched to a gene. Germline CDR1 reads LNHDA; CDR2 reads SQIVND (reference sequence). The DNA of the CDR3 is TGTGCCAGTAGTATTCGGGGACAGTACTCTGGAAACACCATATATTTT. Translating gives CASSIRGQYSGNTIYF.

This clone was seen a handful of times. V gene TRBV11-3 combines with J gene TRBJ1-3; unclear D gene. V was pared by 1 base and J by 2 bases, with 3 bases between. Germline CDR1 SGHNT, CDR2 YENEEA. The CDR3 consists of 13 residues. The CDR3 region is CASSLGTGNTIYF. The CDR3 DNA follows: TGTGCCAGCAGCTTAGGAACTGGAAACACCATATATTTT.

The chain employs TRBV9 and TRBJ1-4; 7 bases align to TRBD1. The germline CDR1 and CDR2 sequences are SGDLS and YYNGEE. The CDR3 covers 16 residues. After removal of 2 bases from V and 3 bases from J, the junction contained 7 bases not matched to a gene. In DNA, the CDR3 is TGTGCCAGCAGCGTTTCCAGGGGGTTAGCTAATGAAAAACTGTTTTTT. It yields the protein CASSVSRGLANEKLFF.

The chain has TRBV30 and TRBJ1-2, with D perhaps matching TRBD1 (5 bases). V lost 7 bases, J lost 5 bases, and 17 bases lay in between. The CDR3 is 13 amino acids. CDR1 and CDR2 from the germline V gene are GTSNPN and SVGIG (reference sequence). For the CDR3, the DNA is TGTGCCTCTAGGCCCAAGGGGAATTATGGCTACACCTTC. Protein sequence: CASRPKGNYGYTF.

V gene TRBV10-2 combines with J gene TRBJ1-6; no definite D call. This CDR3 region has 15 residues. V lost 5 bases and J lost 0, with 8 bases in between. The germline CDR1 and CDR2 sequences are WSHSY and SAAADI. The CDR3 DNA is TGCGCCAGCAGTAACCGGAGCTCCTATAATTCACCCCTCCACTTT. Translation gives CASSNRSSYNSPLHF.

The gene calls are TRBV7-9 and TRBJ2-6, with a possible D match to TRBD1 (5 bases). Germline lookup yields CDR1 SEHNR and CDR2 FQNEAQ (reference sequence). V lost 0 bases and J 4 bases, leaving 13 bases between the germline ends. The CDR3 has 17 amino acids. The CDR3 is CASSLAKAGPGANVLTF. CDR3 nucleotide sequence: TGTGCCAGCAGCTTAGCGAAAGCAGGGCCCGGGGCCAACGTCCTGACTTTC. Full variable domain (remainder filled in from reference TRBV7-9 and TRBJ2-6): DTGVSQNPRHKITKRGQNVTFRCDPISEHNRLYWYRQTLGQGPEFLTYFQNEAQLEKSRLLSDRFSAERPKGSFSTLEIQRTEQGDSAMYLCASSLAKAGPGANVLTFGAGSRLTVL.

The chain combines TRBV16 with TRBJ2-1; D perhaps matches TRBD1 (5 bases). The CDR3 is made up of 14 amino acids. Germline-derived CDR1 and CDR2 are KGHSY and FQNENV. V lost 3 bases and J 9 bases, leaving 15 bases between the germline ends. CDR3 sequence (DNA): TGTGCCAGCAGCCATTCAGGGATCACAACTGAGCAGTTCTTC. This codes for CASSHSGITTEQFF.

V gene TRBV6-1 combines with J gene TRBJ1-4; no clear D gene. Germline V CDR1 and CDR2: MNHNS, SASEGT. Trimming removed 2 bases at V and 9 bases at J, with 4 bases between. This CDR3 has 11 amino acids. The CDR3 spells CASSETKKLFF. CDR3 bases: TGTGCCAGCAGTGAAACTAAAAAACTGTTTTTT.